What follows describes a single T cell receptor (beta chain). What antigen it recognizes has not been identified. No base quality values were provided; no much bigger clone lies one nucleotide off. V loses 0 bases of germline sequence and J loses 5 bases, and the interval between the two ends is 8 bases. CDR3 length: 14 amino acids, cysteine to phenylalanine. The kept DNA is CDR3 alone, 42 bases in frame from the first base. CDR1 SGHVS and CDR2 FQNEAQ are derived from the germline V gene. The data were taken from a study of T cells in placental villitis. Study-level background: The study tested an allograft-versus-infection hypothesis by comparing placental TCR-beta repertoires in villitis of unknown etiology, unaffected controls matched for gestational age, and infectious villitis.

The immunoSEQ v4 bias-controlled multiplex PCR assay, performed blinded to group allocation, was used to amplify TCR-beta CDR3 regions from genomic DNA. Reference gene primers were added alongside TCR-beta primers to estimate nucleated cell and T cell quantities per sample. Sequencing of the libraries was performed on an Illumina MiSeq with a 100-cycle paired-end protocol. As for the authors' bioinformatics: Diversity and richness were calculated in immunoSEQ Analyzer software, with richness determined by iChao1 and clonality derived from Pielou evenness and Shannon diversity (0-1, with higher values meaning less diverse). Using confidence 3 and substitution 2, CDR3 amino acid sequences together with their V/J genes were queried against VDJdb for CMV, EBV and influenza A specificities. The Morisita-Horn index was used to assess TCR-beta amino acid clonotype overlap between villitis of unknown etiology, infectious villitis and control repertoires. The immuneACCESS repertoire file appears here via TCRdb, limited to in-frame rearrangements. These files lack a portion of the clones; in checked studies, under half of the deficit traces to unresolved V genes, and the cause of the others is not known. V and J calls and clone size follow that table, whereas D and trimming were derived from the DNA. The sample table holds about 6,300 clones, of which over 75% were seen once. The ten biggest clones cover more than 7.5% of the sample.

Five infectious villitis placentae, four with confirmed cytomegalovirus and one with Toxoplasma gondii, were included and were not matched to other groups. Mothers with infectious villitis were younger, had smaller fetuses, and delivered preterm or experienced intrauterine demise in two cases. Placentae were collected after delivery and underwent gross and histological evaluation before archival tissue selection. Five 10-micron scrolls were cut from each FFPE block, and DNA was isolated using the AllPrep DNA/RNA FFPE Tissue kit. NanoDrop was used to check DNA concentration and purity, and a Bioanalyzer was used to assess RNA quality. Study-wide findings and limitations: With bulk tissue sequencing, helper, regulatory or cytotoxic T cells could not be distinguished, nor could maternal versus fetal T cells, and gamma-delta receptors were excluded. Higher CMV-specific clone frequencies were found in infectious CMV cases than in villitis of unknown etiology (about 0.0099 vs 0.00097), and no difference in CMV-specific clone frequencies was seen between villitis of unknown etiology and controls. Small amounts of decidua were contained in the paraffin blocks, so some of the captured T cells, especially in controls, may have been decidual rather than villous infiltrates.

The sequenced sample consisted of placental tissue containing maternal and fetal cells. The rearranged chain carries TRBV7-8 and TRBJ2-1, with no reliable assignment of the D segment. This TCR came from a human patient with infectious villitis; the placental T cells may come from both mother and fetus. The CDR3 protein sequence reads: CASSLATENNEQFF. The sequenced DNA is TGTGCCAGCAGCTTAGCTACAGAAAACAATGAGCAGTTCTTC.